Below, one T cell receptor beta chain is given with its context. V lost 0 bases and J 4 bases, leaving 10 bases between the germline ends. This CDR3 has 15 residues. Germline values: CDR1 SGHRS, CDR2 YFSETQ. In the authors' methods: Nucleated cell number was recorded as an estimate derived from reference gene primer amplification. Sequencing used immunoSEQ multiplex PCR; TCRdb keeps in-frame clones, though not all of them. The V and J calls and clone size were taken over from that table, and D and trimming were inferred from the DNA. Among about 220,000 clones listed, more than 70% were seen once. The sample comes from a study of blood T cell repertoires in COVID-19. Study as a whole: Nucleic acid was either cDNA or gDNA, and it came from T cells, B-cell-depleted T cells, or PBMCs.

Input material: PBMCs or T cells enriched from blood (not recorded which). The V and J genes are TRBV5-1 and TRBJ2-2; D gene uncertain. The receptor was derived from a woman aged 40 to 55 with acute COVID-19. The CDR3 region has the DNA TGCGCCAGCAGCTTGGCCCGTGGGCCCACCGGGGAGCTGTTTTTT. Protein: CASSLARGPTGELFF.